What follows describes a single T cell receptor beta chain. Its specificity is unknown. Using CD45RO/CCR7/CD25/CD127/CD95/CD27, CD4+ naive, central memory, regulatory and stem cell-like memory cells were sorted. This sample is drawn from a study of beta chain features in type 1 diabetes. Background on the study: There were some 110 million sorted cells examined across all samples. Study results and caveats: Whether HLA type influences TCRB rearrangement remained unresolved here. In patients and controls equally, PCR might favor templates that are shorter.

Germline assignment: CDR1 KGHSH and CDR2 LQKENI. Trimming pared 2 bases from V and 10 bases from J, leaving 8 bases between. This CDR3 has 12 residues. The sequenced template was cDNA made from the entire isolated RNA. This table comes from immunoSEQ multiplex PCR, and its TCRdb copy is limited to in-frame clones, with some not included. The repertoire holds about half a million clones, approximately 30% seen once, with more than 0.055% in the top ten. The TCR sequence derives from a man in his late teens or twenties in good health. The source material was naive CD4+ T cells from blood. V and J are TRBV18 and TRBJ2-2, with D unclear. The CDR3 region has the DNA TGTGCCAGCTCACCATCATTAGCGGAGCTGTTTTTT. It is translated as CASSPSLAELFF.